This T cell receptor (beta chain) is from a study of blood T cell repertoires in COVID-19. Study-level background: The cDNA or gDNA used as material had been derived from T cells, B-cell-depleted T cells, or PBMCs.

Germline V gives CDR1 MNHEY, CDR2 SMNVEV (reference sequence). The CDR3 covers 12 residues. V lost 2 bases and J 6 bases, leaving 4 bases between the germline ends. In the authors' methods: Counts of nucleated cells, estimated from reference gene primer amplification, were obtained. Method: immunoSEQ multiplex PCR; TCRdb's copy keeps in-frame clones and lacks some. V, J and clone size are taken as reported in that table, and D and trimming were inferred from the DNA itself. This repertoire shows approximately 290,000 clones, roughly 89% found once; its top ten account for around 4.5%. The TCR comes from a woman aged 18-29 years with acute COVID-19. The sequenced material came from PBMCs or T cells enriched from blood (not recorded which). The rearrangement links TRBV27 to TRBJ2-2; D not certain. The CDR3 protein is CASSLAAGELFF. The DNA for the CDR3 is TGTGCCAGCAGTTTAGCGGCCGGGGAGCTGTTTTTT.